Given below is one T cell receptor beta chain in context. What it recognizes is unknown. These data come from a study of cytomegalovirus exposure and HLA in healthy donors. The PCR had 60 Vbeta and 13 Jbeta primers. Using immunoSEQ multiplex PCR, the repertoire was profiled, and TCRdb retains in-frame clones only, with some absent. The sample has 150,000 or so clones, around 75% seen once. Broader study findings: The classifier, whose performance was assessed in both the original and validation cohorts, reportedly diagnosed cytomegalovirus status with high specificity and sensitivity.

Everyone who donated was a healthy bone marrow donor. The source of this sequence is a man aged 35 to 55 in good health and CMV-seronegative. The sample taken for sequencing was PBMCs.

The CDR3, as DNA: TGTGCCAGCAGCTTTGACGGGGAGACGGCGGGCACTGAAGCTTTCTTT. Its protein is CASSFDGETAGTEAFF. The chain is built from TRBV7-6 and TRBJ1-1; D not certain. The germline V and J ends were trimmed by 3 bases and 4 bases, with 18 bases remaining between them. CDR1 is SGHVS and CDR2 is FNYEAQ in the germline V gene. The CDR3 is 16 residues long.